A single sample is the source of the 21 T cell receptor beta chains below, sequenced in a study of identical twins. A single record per CDR3 protein comes from TCRdb applying MiXCR to the 5' RACE reads. The table lists 200,000 to 250,000 distinct CDR3 sequences, 10% to 15% of them singletons. The same sample was also studied in work on yellow fever vaccine responses in identical twins.

The source material was memory (CD45RO+) T cells sorted from blood. The receptor source for this set is a woman under 30 in good health.

There are a few counts of this clonotype. This chain joins TRBV19 and TRBJ1-1; TRBD1 might be the D (5 bases). The V end lost 8 bases, the J end lost 1 base, and 5 bases lay between the germline ends. The CDR3 spans 11 residues. Germline CDR1 reads LNHDA; CDR2 reads SQIVND (reference sequence). The CDR3 coding sequence is TGTGCCAGTGGACAGAACACTGAAGCTTTCTTT. Its translation: CASGQNTEAFF.

J is TRBJ2-3 and V is TRBV27; the D gene could be TRBD1 or TRBD2 (5 bases each). CDR1 is MNHEY and CDR2 is SMNVEV in the germline V gene (reference sequence). The CDR3 loop spans 15 amino acids. V was shortened by 6 bases and J by 4 bases, with 17 bases between the two germline ends. CDR3 protein: CASRTGPGFADTQYF. The CDR3 DNA follows: TGTGCCAGCAGGACGGGACCGGGCTTCGCAGATACGCAGTATTTT.

The CDR3 here is CASSEYSGRRGRNEQYF. CDR3 in DNA: TGTGCCAGCAGTGAATATTCAGGGCGCAGGGGGAGGAACGAGCAGTACTTC. V usage is TRBV25-1 and J usage is TRBJ2-7; the D gene is possibly TRBD1 (7 bases). The length of the CDR3 is 17 residues. The ends were cut back, 0 bases at V and 5 bases at J, with 20 bases in the middle. Germline CDR1 reads MGHDK; CDR2 reads SYGVNS.

This CDR3 reads CASSTTGGQDTQYF. CDR3 bases: TGTGCCAGTAGTACGACAGGGGGACAAGATACGCAGTATTTT. The V gene is TRBV19, the J gene TRBJ2-3, with TRBD1 matching over 9 bases. V dropped 4 bases and J dropped 5; count of bases not matched to a gene: 4. This CDR3 contains 14 residues. Germline V gene data show CDR1 as LNHDA and CDR2 as SQIVND (reference sequence).

This sequence joins TRBV20-1 and TRBJ2-2, with TRBD2 matching 13 bases. The CDR3 totals 14 residues. V lost 5 bases and J lost 5; bases outside the gene matches: 2. CDR1 is DFQATT, CDR2 SNEGSKA, per germline (reference sequence). CDR3 DNA sequence: TGCAGTGCTCTGGGACTAGCGGGGACCGGGGAGCTGTTTTTT. The encoded protein is CSALGLAGTGELFF.

V and J are TRBV20-1 and TRBJ2-7; 12 bases map to TRBD2. From germline, CDR1 is DFQATT and CDR2 SNEGSKA (reference sequence). The CDR3 is made up of 15 amino acids. The V segment lost 6 bases and the J segment 6 bases; nucleotides outside the gene matches: 12. The CDR3 reads CSAKATSGSPGEQYF. The CDR3 DNA follows: TGCAGTGCAAAGGCGACTAGCGGGAGTCCGGGCGAGCAGTACTTC.

The V gene is TRBV5-1, the J gene TRBJ2-5, with TRBD2 matching 9 bases. This CDR3 is built from 15 residues. Germline trimming cut 4 bases from V and 5 bases from J; bases unmatched to any gene: 9. Germline CDR1 and CDR2: SGHRS and YFSETQ. The DNA for the CDR3 is TGCGCCAGCAGCGTTAGCGGGGGCGAGGAGGAGACCCAGTACTTC. It encodes CASSVSGGEEETQYF.

This clonotype was recorded many times. The chain combines TRBV5-1 with TRBJ2-2; D is possibly TRBD2 (7 bases). This CDR3 has 15 amino acids. V lost 5 bases to trimming and J lost 6 bases, with 17 bases between them. The germline V gene encodes CDR1 SGHRS and CDR2 YFSETQ. CDR3 residues: CASRQGGGDAGELFF. CDR3 DNA: TGCGCCAGCAGACAAGGAGGGGGGGACGCCGGGGAGCTGTTTTTT.

The V call is TRBV3-1, the J call TRBJ2-3; no reliable D call. The CDR3 extends over 18 amino acids. V lost 1 base and J 4 bases, leaving 21 bases between the germline ends. CDR1 and CDR2 (germline): LGHDT, YNNKEL (reference sequence). CDR3 in amino acids: CASSQGPGPPKRADTQYF. The CDR3 coding sequence is TGTGCCAGCAGCCAAGGGCCCGGACCGCCGAAACGGGCAGATACGCAGTATTTT.

The rearrangement uses TRBV12-3 or TRBV12-4 and TRBJ1-2; TRBD1 matches 7 bases. Losses at the gene ends were 6 bases for V and 4 bases for J; bases not matched to a gene: 11. The CDR3 is 15 residues long. CDR3 protein: CASRTTGTYGYGYTF. The CDR3, as DNA: TGTGCCAGCAGAACGACAGGGACCTACGGCTATGGCTACACCTTC.

This clonotype was detected ten times or more. The chain combines TRBV11-2 with TRBJ2-3; 10 nucleotides line up with TRBD2. With V trimmed by 5 bases and J by 0 bases, 11 bases remained unmatched. The CDR3 spans 18 residues. Per germline, CDR1 SGHAT and CDR2 FQNNGV. CDR3 nucleotide sequence: TGTGCCAGCAGCGAATACCCCCTTAGCGGGGGGAGCACAGATACGCAGTATTTT. Its protein is CASSEYPLSGGSTDTQYF.

J is TRBJ2-1 and V is TRBV28, with D tentatively TRBD1 (6 bases). Trimming took 4 bases from V and 5 from J, leaving 12 bases between them. In germline, CDR1 is MDHEN, CDR2 SYDVKM. The CDR3 sequence is 14 residues long. The CDR3 loop reads CASSSGAVDNEQFF. CDR3 DNA sequence: TGTGCCAGCAGTTCAGGGGCCGTTGACAATGAGCAGTTCTTC. The full variable domain, its missing parts supplied by reference TRBV28 and TRBJ2-1, is DVKVTQSSRYLVKRTGEKVFLECVQDMDHENMFWYRQDPGLGLRLIYFSYDVKMKEKGDIPEGYSVSREKKERFSLILESASTNQTSMYLCASSSGAVDNEQFFGPGTRLTVL.

J is TRBJ2-1 and V is TRBV20-1; D ambiguous. Germline V CDR1 and CDR2: DFQATT, SNEGSKA (reference sequence). The CDR3 is made up of 11 amino acids. The V and J ends lost 3 bases and 8 bases respectively, with 8 bases between them. CDR3 amino acids: CSASPEHEQFF. Here the CDR3 DNA reads TGCAGTGCTAGCCCCGAGCATGAGCAGTTCTTC.

There are a few counts of this clonotype. The V gene is TRBV11-2, the J gene TRBJ1-1; D possibly corresponds to TRBD1 (5 bases). V lost 5 bases to trimming and J lost 12 bases, with 25 bases between them. The V gene's germline CDR1 is SGHAT and CDR2 FQNNGV. The CDR3 extends over 15 amino acids. The CDR3: CASSPFREGREGSFF. The CDR3 DNA follows: TGTGCCAGCAGCCCCTTTCGTGAGGGACGCGAGGGATCTTTCTTT.

This clonotype has only a few counts. The chain employs TRBV7-9 and TRBJ2-2, with 8 nucleotides matching TRBD1. Germline V gene sequence: CDR1 SEHNR, CDR2 FQNEAQ (reference sequence). V was pared by 2 bases and J by 7 bases, with 9 bases of the junction left unmatched. The CDR3 sequence is 16 residues long. The CDR3, as DNA: TGTGCCAGCAGCTTAACTTGGACAGGGTTCATCGGGGAGCTGTTTTTT. Translation gives CASSLTWTGFIGELFF.

In this sample, this clonotype turned up many times. The chain has TRBV20-1 and TRBJ2-7; D may be TRBD2 (6 bases). Trimming took off 0 bases at V and 3 bases at J, with 12 bases between the two ends. CDR1 and CDR2 (germline): DFQATT, SNEGSKA (reference sequence). This CDR3 spans 14 amino acids. The CDR3 region is CSARDPGLDYEQYF. The CDR3 coding sequence is TGCAGTGCTAGAGACCCGGGACTCGACTACGAGCAGTACTTC.

At least ten counts were recorded for this clonotype. The chain recombines TRBV20-1 with TRBJ2-7; D ambiguous. The CDR3 runs to 11 residues. CDR1 is DFQATT and CDR2 is SNEGSKA in the germline V gene (reference sequence). Trimming took off 0 bases at V and 2 bases at J, with 2 bases between the two ends. CDR3: CSARETYEQYF. Here the CDR3 DNA reads TGCAGTGCTAGAGAGACCTACGAGCAGTACTTC.

The CDR3 loop is CAWSGAWGGDEQFF. The CDR3 region has the DNA TGTGCCTGGAGTGGGGCTTGGGGTGGGGATGAGCAGTTCTTC. This chain uses TRBV30 with TRBJ2-1; no firm D call. The CDR3 is 14 amino acids. Germline loops: CDR1 GTSNPN, CDR2 SVGIG (reference sequence). Trimming removed 1 base from V and 8 bases from J, with 15 bases in between.

This clonotype was counted a few times. The V call is TRBV5-6, the J call TRBJ2-5; tentatively, D is TRBD1 or TRBD2 (7 bases each). The V gene lost 3 bases and the J gene lost 5 bases, with 14 bases spanning the gap. This CDR3 has 14 amino acids. The germline V gene encodes CDR1 SGHDT and CDR2 YYEEEE. CDR3 residues: CASSSPGGGETQYF. As DNA, the CDR3 is TGTGCCAGCAGCTCCCCAGGGGGGGGCGAGACCCAGTACTTC. The full variable domain, its missing parts supplied by reference TRBV5-6 and TRBJ2-5, is DAGVTQSPTHLIKTRGQQVTLRCSPKSGHDTVSWYQQALGQGPQFIFQYYEEEERQRGNFPDRFSGHQFPNYSSELNVNALLLGDSALYLCASSSPGGGETQYFGPGTRLLVL.

This clonotype was counted only a few times. The J gene is TRBJ2-5, the V gene TRBV3-1, with TRBD2 matching over 8 bases. The CDR3 has 19 residues. Trimming took 4 bases from V and 2 from J; bases not matched to a gene: 18. CDR1 is LGHDT, CDR2 YNNKEL, per germline (reference sequence). The DNA for the CDR3 is TGTGCCAGCAGCCGTAAAACCCCCGGGACTAGTTCCCCTCAAGAGACCCAGTACTTC. Translating gives CASSRKTPGTSSPQETQYF.

V gene TRBV7-2 combines with J gene TRBJ1-2; D is undetermined. The CDR3 extends over 13 amino acids. From germline, CDR1 is SGHTA and CDR2 FQGNSA. Trimming cost V 1 base and J 8 bases, with 11 bases left between them. CDR3 sequence reads: CASSLDGSGGYTF. The CDR3 nucleotides are TGTGCCAGCAGCTTAGACGGCTCGGGAGGCTACACCTTC.